This passage covers 20 T cell receptor beta chains from one sample sequenced in a study of T cell responses to AZD1222 COVID-19 vaccine. Repertoires were generated with immunoSEQ multiplex PCR, while TCRdb's copy carries only in-frame clones and drops some. Of about 72,000 clones in the sample, 75% to 90% are singletons; the top ten hold 2% to 2.5%. The source material was peripheral blood, sampled on day 0 of AZD1222 vaccination. These receptors were collected from an adult in good health.

The V gene is TRBV5-4, the J gene TRBJ2-1, with 8 positions matching TRBD1. This CDR3 is 14 amino acids long. Per germline, CDR1 SGHNT and CDR2 YYREEE (reference sequence). V trimming: 3 bases; J trimming: 8 bases; junction bases outside the gene matches: 7. The CDR3, as DNA: TGTGCCAGCAGCTCGGGGGACAGGATCTATGAGCAGTTCTTC. This encodes CASSSGDRIYEQFF.

The rearrangement joins TRBV3-1 (or the pseudogene TRBV3-2) to TRBJ1-4; 11 positions agree with TRBD1. Trimming removed 4 bases from V and 8 bases from J; junction bases left unmatched: 6. Per the germline V gene, CDR1 is LGHDT and CDR2 is YNNKEL (reference sequence). The CDR3 extends over 15 amino acids. CDR3 sequence reads: CASSPTGTGGEKLFF. In DNA, the CDR3 is TGTGCCAGCAGCCCAACCGGGACAGGGGGAGAAAAACTGTTTTTT.

Here the CDR3 reads CAISESEGYGYTF. The CDR3 DNA follows: TGTGCCATCAGTGAGTCAGAGGGTTACGGCTACACCTTC. The V and J genes are TRBV10-3 and TRBJ1-2; D gene unclear. Germline V lookup: CDR1 ENHRY, CDR2 SYGVKD. V was clipped by 0 bases and J by 8 bases, with 10 bases between them. This CDR3 is 13 amino acids long.

The chain recombines TRBV9 with TRBJ2-1; the D is unclear. Looked up from germline, CDR1 is SGDLS and CDR2 is YYNGEE. V was shortened by 2 bases and J by 5 bases, with 11 bases between the two germline ends. The CDR3 is 14 amino acids. CDR3 in amino acids: CASSVPDADNEQFF. The CDR3 nucleotides read TGTGCCAGCAGCGTTCCGGACGCCGACAATGAGCAGTTCTTC.

The chain employs TRBV28 and TRBJ1-2; a weak D match, TRBD1 (6 bases). The germline CDR1 and CDR2 sequences are MDHEN and SYDVKM. The CDR3 totals 13 residues. V dropped 5 bases and J dropped 8 bases, with 15 bases sitting between them. CDR3 nucleotide sequence: TGTGCCAGCAGTGTCGGGACACTTATAGGCTACACCTTC. Translating it yields CASSVGTLIGYTF.

A single count supports this clone. V is TRBV11-2 and J is TRBJ2-1; D perhaps matches TRBD1 (6 bases). Trimming removed 3 bases at V and 8 bases at J, with 11 bases between. The CDR3 is 13 residues long. CDR1 is SGHAT and CDR2 is FQNNGV in the germline V gene. CDR3 nucleotides: TGTGCCAGCAGCTTCTTCAGGGGTGATGAGCAGTTCTTC. Its protein product is CASSFFRGDEQFF.

The chain combines TRBV28 with TRBJ1-1, with 7 positions matching TRBD1. Trimming cost V 2 bases and J 8 bases; bases outside gene matches: 2. Germline V gene lookup returns CDR1 MDHEN and CDR2 SYDVKM. The CDR3 covers 12 residues. The CDR3 DNA sequence: TGTGCCAGCAGTTTAGGGGGACAGGAAGCTTTCTTT. Translating it yields CASSLGGQEAFF.

V and J are TRBV6-5 and TRBJ1-4; 8 nucleotides agree with TRBD1. J gave up 3 bases and V 6 bases, and 6 bases lay outside the gene matches. Germline V CDR1 and CDR2: MNHEY, SVGAGI. There are 15 residues in the CDR3. CDR3 protein: CASRATGGANEKLFF. CDR3 nucleotides: TGTGCCAGCAGGGCTACAGGGGGAGCTAATGAAAAACTGTTTTTT.

The chain couples TRBV28 to TRBJ2-1; weak D call: TRBD2 (6 bases). Germline-derived CDR1 and CDR2 are MDHEN and SYDVKM. The length of the CDR3 is 13 residues. Trimming removed 7 bases from V and 5 bases from J, with 12 bases in between. In DNA, the CDR3 is TGTGCCAGCACCCAATGGACTAACAATGAGCAGTTCTTC. Translated: CASTQWTNNEQFF.

The chain is built from TRBV12-3 or TRBV12-4 and TRBJ1-6; D unclear. Trimming left V 1 base short and J 12 bases short, with 10 bases between. This CDR3 has 13 amino acids. The CDR3 bases are TGTGCCAGCAGTTTAGGGGCGGGTCTACCCCTCCACTTT. This sequence encodes CASSLGAGLPLHF.

This clone has only one observation. This sequence joins TRBV7-2 and TRBJ1-6, with 8 bases identical to TRBD1. From germline, CDR1 is SGHTA and CDR2 FQGNSA. J lost 7 bases, V lost 5 bases, and 13 bases had no gene match. CDR3 length equals 17 residues. The CDR3 reads CASSPLYRQGANSPLHF. DNA of the CDR3: TGTGCCAGCAGCCCCCTATATAGGCAGGGGGCCAATTCACCCCTCCACTTT.

The rearrangement uses TRBV27 and TRBJ1-4; D gene unclear. CDR1 is MNHEY, CDR2 SMNVEV, per germline (reference sequence). The CDR3 is 15 residues long. V was cut by 6 bases and J by 8 bases, with 19 bases left in between. CDR3 protein: CASRSYGLVVEKLFF. DNA of the CDR3: TGTGCCAGCAGGAGTTACGGTCTCGTAGTGGAAAAACTGTTTTTT.

J is TRBJ1-6 and V is TRBV19, with TRBD1 as a possible D gene (5 bases). This CDR3 contains 17 residues. V was clipped by 4 bases and J by 7 bases, with 20 bases between them. Germline V gene data show CDR1 as LNHDA and CDR2 as SQIVND (reference sequence). CDR3 protein: CASSTPEGAAGNSPLHF. CDR3 coding DNA: TGTGCCAGTAGTACCCCAGAGGGCGCAGCAGGGAATTCACCCCTCCACTTT.

The genes are TRBV30 and TRBJ1-6; D is ambiguous. The CDR3 extends over 14 amino acids. Trimming took off 1 base at V and 6 bases at J, with 10 bases between the two ends. Germline CDR1 GTSNPN, CDR2 SVGIG (reference sequence). Here the CDR3 DNA reads TGTGCCTGGAGTGAGCTGGGGATTAATTCACCCCTCCACTTT. Translating it yields CAWSELGINSPLHF.

This clone was counted once. V is TRBV5-1 and J is TRBJ2-7, with D perhaps TRBD1 or TRBD2 (5 bases each). The germline CDR1 and CDR2 sequences are SGHRS and YFSETQ. CDR3 length: 14 amino acids. Trimming removed 3 bases from V and 3 bases from J, with 13 bases in between. CDR3 DNA: TGCGCCAGCAGCTCCGGGACGGTGATCTACGAGCAGTACTTC. It codes for CASSSGTVIYEQYF.

This chain connects TRBV19 to TRBJ2-5; TRBD1 aligns across 9 bases. The CDR3 is 15 residues long. Germline lookup yields CDR1 LNHDA and CDR2 SQIVND (reference sequence). V dropped 2 bases and J dropped 5; count of bases not matched to a gene: 6. The CDR3 spells CASSILTGGRETQYF. The CDR3 region has the DNA TGTGCCAGTAGTATACTAACAGGGGGCCGTGAGACCCAGTACTTC.

CDR3: CASSLQGASGNTIYF. CDR3 sequence (DNA): TGTGCCAGCAGTTTACAGGGGGCAAGTGGAAACACCATATATTTT. This sequence joins TRBV3-1 (or the pseudogene TRBV3-2) and TRBJ1-3; 9 nucleotides align to TRBD1. In germline, CDR1 is LGHDT, CDR2 YNNKEL (reference sequence). The CDR3 is made up of 15 amino acids. Trimming at V came to 6 bases and at J to 3 bases, leaving 6 bases not matched to a gene.

This clone was recorded a few times. The V call is TRBV5-6, the J call TRBJ1-2, with a tentative D call TRBD1 (5 bases). This CDR3 comprises 14 residues. Per the germline V gene, CDR1 is SGHDT and CDR2 is YYEEEE. Trimming left V 0 bases short and J 4 bases short, with 10 bases between. CDR3 coding DNA: TGTGCCAGCAGCTTGGCGACGACAGCCTATGGCTACACCTTC. Translation gives CASSLATTAYGYTF. The full variable domain, in which reference TRBV5-6 and TRBJ1-2 provide the parts outside the CDR3, is DAGVTQSPTHLIKTRGQQVTLRCSPKSGHDTVSWYQQALGQGPQFIFQYYEEEERQRGNFPDRFSGHQFPNYSSELNVNALLLGDSALYLCASSLATTAYGYTFGSGTRLTVV.

The genes are TRBV5-1 and TRBJ2-2, with a weak D call TRBD2 (5 bases). The CDR3 runs 15 residues. V was cut by 4 bases and J by 7 bases, with 17 bases left in between. Germline-derived CDR1 and CDR2 are SGHRS and YFSETQ. The CDR3 DNA is TGCGCCAGCAGCACCGACATGGGAGAAGGCGGGGAGCTGTTTTTT. This translates into CASSTDMGEGGELFF. Complete variable domain (other parts from reference TRBV5-1 and TRBJ2-2): KAGVTQTPRYLIKTRGQQVTLSCSPISGHRSVSWYQQTPGQGLQFLFEYFSETQRNKGNFPGRFSGRQFSNSRSEMNVSTLELGDSALYLCASSTDMGEGGELFFGEGSRLTVL.

V usage is TRBV7-7 and J usage is TRBJ1-3; possibly TRBD1 for D (6 bases). This CDR3 comprises 14 residues. Trimming pared 5 bases from V and 1 base from J, leaving 9 bases between. CDR1 is SSHAT, CDR2 FNYEAQ, per germline (reference sequence). For the CDR3, the DNA is TGTGCCAGCAGCCACGGGACATCTGGAAACACCATATATTTT. It specifies CASSHGTSGNTIYF.